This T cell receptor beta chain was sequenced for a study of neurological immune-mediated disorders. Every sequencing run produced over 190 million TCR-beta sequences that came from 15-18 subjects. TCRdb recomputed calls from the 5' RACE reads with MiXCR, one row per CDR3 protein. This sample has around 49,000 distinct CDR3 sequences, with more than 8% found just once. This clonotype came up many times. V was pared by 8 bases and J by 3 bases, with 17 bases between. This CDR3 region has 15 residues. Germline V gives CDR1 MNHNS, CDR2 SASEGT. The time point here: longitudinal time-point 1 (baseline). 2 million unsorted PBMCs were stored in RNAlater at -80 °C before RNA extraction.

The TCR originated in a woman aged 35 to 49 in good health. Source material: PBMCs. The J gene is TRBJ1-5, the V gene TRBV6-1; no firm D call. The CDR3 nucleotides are TGTGCCAGCGCCGAAGGGCAGGCGGCCAATCAGCCCCAGCATTTT. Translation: CASAEGQAANQPQHF.